These 15 T cell receptor beta chains share one sample of origin, sequenced in a study of CD8+ T cells in alopecia areata. RNA was isolated and reverse transcribed to cDNA, the sequencing template. Clones were read by immunoSEQ multiplex PCR, and TCRdb kept only the in-frame ones, dropping some. In the table there are some 150,000 clones, less than 65% of which are singletons. The sequences come from CD8+ T cells sorted from blood, collected at week 0. The receptors were gathered from a human donor with alopecia areata.

This clone was seen only a few times. The V and J genes are TRBV4-3 and TRBJ2-3; 9 bases match TRBD1. V lost 1 base and J lost 3; bases outside the gene matches: 8. The CDR3 extends over 17 amino acids. The germline V gene has CDR1 LGHNA and CDR2 YSLEER. Written as DNA, the CDR3 is TGCGCCAGCAGCCAAGGGAGGGACAGGGCGAGGACAGATACGCAGTATTTT. Translation gives CASSQGRDRARTDTQYF.

The CDR3 is CASSLLGTGAWGNQPQHF. The CDR3 coding sequence is TGTGCCAGCAGTCTACTCGGGACGGGGGCCTGGGGCAATCAGCCCCAGCATTTT. The gene calls are TRBV27 and TRBJ1-5; TRBD1 is a possible D gene (6 bases). The CDR3 runs to 18 residues. Trimming shortened V by 5 bases and J by 2 bases, and 22 bases separated the two germline ends. The germline V gene has CDR1 MNHEY and CDR2 SMNVEV (reference sequence).

The chain links TRBV6-5 to TRBJ2-7; tentative D call: TRBD2 (6 bases). The CDR3 runs to 15 residues. V lost 4 bases and J 2 bases, leaving 15 bases between the germline ends. Per germline, CDR1 MNHEY and CDR2 SVGAGI. In DNA, the CDR3 is TGTGCCAGCAGTTTGGGCGGGACTCAGGCCTACGAGCAGTACTTC. Its translation is CASSLGGTQAYEQYF.

This chain connects TRBV29-1 to TRBJ1-1; D uncertain. Germline V gene lookup returns CDR1 SQVTM and CDR2 ANQGSEA. The CDR3 length is 12 residues. The V gene lost 0 bases and the J gene lost 5 bases, with 7 bases spanning the gap. For the CDR3, the DNA is TGCAGCGTTGAAGACAGTCATACTGAAGCTTTCTTT. This sequence encodes CSVEDSHTEAFF.

The gene calls are TRBV5-6 and TRBJ2-3; 7 positions match TRBD2. CDR1 SGHDT and CDR2 YYEEEE come from the germline V gene. J was trimmed by 0 bases and V by 1 base; bases with no gene match: 11. The CDR3 covers 18 residues. The CDR3 coding sequence is TGTGCCAGCAGCTTGAGTACTGCGGGGGAACATAGCACAGATACGCAGTATTTT. It codes for CASSLSTAGEHSTDTQYF.

The chain links TRBV29-1 to TRBJ2-1; D is tentatively TRBD1 or TRBD2 (5 bases each). With 1 base removed from V and 2 bases from J, the gap between germline ends came to 6 bases. The CDR3 is made up of 13 amino acids. Germline lookup yields CDR1 SQVTM and CDR2 ANQGSEA. Written as DNA, the CDR3 is TGCAGCGTTGAAGGGGGGACCTACAATGAGCAGTTCTTC. This codes for CSVEGGTYNEQFF.

The V and J genes are TRBV30 and TRBJ2-7, with 8 bases matching TRBD1. V was pared by 3 bases and J by 3 bases, with 7 bases of the junction left unmatched. CDR1 and CDR2 (germline): GTSNPN, SVGIG (reference sequence). CDR3 length equals 14 residues. In DNA, the CDR3 is TGTGCCTGGAGCCCCGGGACAGGCCACTACGAGCAGTACTTC. This sequence encodes CAWSPGTGHYEQYF.

This chain uses TRBV18 with TRBJ1-5, with TRBD1 as a possible D gene (5 bases). The CDR3 spans 16 residues. Trimming took 4 bases from V and 2 from J, leaving 15 bases between them. The germline V gene encodes CDR1 KGHSH and CDR2 LQKENI. As DNA, the CDR3 is TGTGCCAGCTCACGTGGGGACGCCGGGGGCAATCAGCCCCAGCATTTT. This sequence encodes CASSRGDAGGNQPQHF. The variable domain in full, with the rest retrieved from reference TRBV18 and TRBJ1-5, is NAGVMQNPRHLVRRRGQEARLRCSPMKGHSHVYWYRQLPEEGLKFMVYLQKENIIDESGMPKERFSAEFPKEGPSILRIQQVVRGDSAAYFCASSRGDAGGNQPQHFGDGTRLSIL.

The sample holds one count of this clone. The chain combines TRBV2 with TRBJ2-3; D is uncertain. The length of the CDR3 is 13 residues. V shed 8 bases and J shed 1 base, with 10 bases lying between them. The germline gives CDR1 SNHLY, CDR2 FYNNEI. CDR3 coding DNA: TGTGCCAGCCATAGCTCTGGCACAGATACGCAGTATTTT. The encoded protein is CASHSSGTDTQYF.

The V call is TRBV29-1, the J call TRBJ1-1; perhaps TRBD1 as D (5 bases). V was cut by 5 bases and J by 0 bases, with 19 bases left in between. The CDR3 covers 16 residues. CDR1 and CDR2 (germline): SQVTM, ANQGSEA. CDR3 DNA sequence: TGCAGCGTTCTCTTCCGGGCGCCAGGGATGAACACTGAAGCTTTCTTT. The encoded protein is CSVLFRAPGMNTEAFF.

V gene TRBV29-1 combines with J gene TRBJ1-1, with 9 nucleotides matching TRBD1. The V segment lost 3 bases and the J segment 6 bases; nucleotides outside the gene matches: 5. The CDR3 is 13 amino acids. Per germline, CDR1 SQVTM and CDR2 ANQGSEA. CDR3 DNA: TGCAGCGTTGATGGGACAGGGAGGCCTGAAGCTTTCTTT. Translated, it gives CSVDGTGRPEAFF. Full variable domain (outside the CDR3, taken from reference TRBV29-1 and TRBJ1-1): SAVISQKPSRDICQRGTSLTIQCQVDSQVTMMFWYRQQPGQSLTLIATANQGSEATYESGFVIDKFPISRPNLTFSTLTVSNMSPEDSSIYLCSVDGTGRPEAFFGQGTRLTVV.

Remarks on this clone: Distinct nucleotide sequences in the sample also encode this CDR3. The chain recombines TRBV29-1 with TRBJ2-7; no clear D. The germline CDR1 and CDR2 sequences are SQVTM and ANQGSEA. The CDR3 consists of 13 residues. V lost 3 bases to trimming and J lost 2 bases, with 11 bases between them. CDR3 protein: CSVDPYGTYEQYF. As DNA, the CDR3 is TGCAGCGTTGATCCCTACGGAACCTACGAGCAGTACTTC.

The J gene is TRBJ2-3, the V gene TRBV30, with TRBD1 identical over 7 bases. Germline CDR1 is GTSNPN and CDR2 is SVGIG (reference sequence). This CDR3 comprises 13 residues. V lost 4 bases to trimming and J lost 3 bases; unmatched junction nucleotides: 4. The CDR3 bases are TGTGCCTGGACGACAGGGTGGACAGATACGCAGTATTTT. Its protein is CAWTTGWTDTQYF.

This chain joins TRBV30 and TRBJ2-3; D not resolved. Germline V gene lookup returns CDR1 GTSNPN and CDR2 SVGIG (reference sequence). The germline V and J ends were trimmed by 2 bases and 2 bases, with 11 bases remaining between them. The CDR3 has 14 residues. The CDR3 bases are TGTGCCTGGAGTAGTTTAGGTGACACAGATACGCAGTATTTT. Translating it yields CAWSSLGDTDTQYF.

This clone was observed a handful of times. The chain carries TRBV28 and TRBJ2-7; a possible D gene is TRBD1 (5 bases). V dropped 10 bases and J dropped 6 bases, with 19 bases sitting between them. Germline lookup yields CDR1 MDHEN and CDR2 SYDVKM. This CDR3 has 13 residues. CDR3 coding DNA: TGTGCCACCTCCATAGGGCAGGGTTCCGAGCAGTACTTC. It is translated as CATSIGQGSEQYF. Filled out from reference TRBV28 and TRBJ2-7, the complete variable domain reads DVKVTQSSRYLVKRTGEKVFLECVQDMDHENMFWYRQDPGLGLRLIYFSYDVKMKEKGDIPEGYSVSREKKERFSLILESASTNQTSMYLCATSIGQGSEQYFGPGTRLTVT.